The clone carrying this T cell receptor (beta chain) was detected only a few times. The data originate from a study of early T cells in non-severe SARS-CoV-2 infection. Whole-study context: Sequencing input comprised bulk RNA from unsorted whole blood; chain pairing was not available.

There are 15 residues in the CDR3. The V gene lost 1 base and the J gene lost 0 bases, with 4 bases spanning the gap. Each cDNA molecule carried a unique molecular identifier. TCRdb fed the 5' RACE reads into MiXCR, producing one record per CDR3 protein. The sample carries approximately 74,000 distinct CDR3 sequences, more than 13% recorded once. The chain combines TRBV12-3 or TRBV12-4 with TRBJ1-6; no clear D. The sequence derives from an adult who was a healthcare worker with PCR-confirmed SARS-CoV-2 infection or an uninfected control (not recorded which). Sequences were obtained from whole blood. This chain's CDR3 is CASSLGSSYNSPLHF. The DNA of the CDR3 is TGTGCCAGCAGTTTAGGGAGCTCCTATAATTCACCCCTCCACTTT.